This T cell receptor beta chain originates from a study of blood T cell repertoires in COVID-19. On the study more broadly: The United States, Italy and Spain were the sources of the acute and convalescent COVID-19 samples. In each case, the material was cDNA or gDNA derived from T cells, B-cell-depleted T cells, or PBMCs.

Original processing notes: Reference gene primer amplification gave estimated nucleated cell counts. Assay used: immunoSEQ multiplex PCR; TCRdb lists only in-frame clones, some missing. V, J and clone size are those of that table, while D and trimming were read from the DNA. The table shows roughly 230,000 clones, with around four fifths occurring only once. Trimming took off 3 bases at V and 3 bases at J, with 10 bases between the two ends. CDR1 and CDR2 (germline): SGHTA, FQGNSA. CDR3 length equals 14 residues. Enrollment of patients from Seattle took place during active infection, with longitudinal follow-up.

V and J are TRBV7-2 and TRBJ2-3; perhaps TRBD2 as D (7 bases). The TCR comes from a woman aged 80 or over with COVID-19, enrolled during active disease. Sequencing was performed on peripheral blood. In nucleotides, the CDR3 is TGTGCCAGCAGCTTGGGGGGGCATACAGATACGCAGTATTTT. It is translated as CASSLGGHTDTQYF.